The rows below give T cell receptor beta chains drawn from one sample of a study of T cell responses to AZD1222 COVID-19 vaccine. Measured with immunoSEQ multiplex PCR; TCRdb has only the in-frame clones, and not every one. The data hold approximately 74,000 clones, with 75% to 90% observed a single time. The specimen comprised peripheral blood, sampled 28 days after the second AZD1222 dose. The receptors stem from an adult who received the AZD1222 COVID-19 vaccine. CDR3s include the opening cysteine and the closing phenylalanine or tryptophan.

v_call cdr3_aa
TRBV11-2 CASSLLIAPLHF
TRBV7-8 CASSLDPPNTEAFF
TRBV18 CASTLPAETQYF
TRBV5-6 CASSRPGETNEKLFF
TRBV6-4 CASSDSSVGVQAHGYTF
TRBV11-3 CASSLGGGQETQYF
TRBV3-1/TRBV3-2 CASSLAGTSGSEKPQYF
TRBV5-1 CASTLWAGGALPGEQFF
TRBV12-3/TRBV12-4 CASSMGYTEAFF
TRBV19 CASSIRSPNGYTF
TRBV5-1 CASIPGWLAGLDTQYF
TRBV28 CASSLLGGDNYGYTF
TRBV27 CASSLLWQDRGFYEQYF
TRBV12-3/TRBV12-4 CASSFSETQYF
TRBV27 CASSGLAANTGELFF
TRBV10-3 CAISDRGQGATEAFF
TRBV5-6 CASSFLAGGVGNSPLHF
TRBV6-5 CASRPGLANEQFF
TRBV10-2 CASSLTGGDTGELFF
TRBV19 CASGRTSGRTDTQYF
TRBV7-9 CASSYDGVSIEGGYTF
TRBV11-3 CASSLYGDTIYF
TRBV7-2 CASSLDRGRIYEQYF
TRBV24-1 CATSGNTDTQYF
TRBV3-1/TRBV3-2 CASSQDPGGRYDTQYF
TRBV15 CATSRDGRIETSGRRSAGFF
TRBV9 CASSVHLSGAGANVLTF
TRBV7-6 CASSPGTSGRAVNEQFF
TRBV30 CAWSRAGAYEQYF
TRBV28 CASSTPSAGPTDTQYF
TRBV23-1 CASSTGTVIDTQYF
TRBV5-1 CASRVGEGTDTQYF
TRBV19 CASSITGTGGNEQYF
TRBV5-1 CASSPPTGGEDGYTF
TRBV29-1 CSVEDDDSPLHF
TRBV7-8 CASSLSTGGEDTQYF
TRBV4-1 CASSQGTLATNEKLFF
TRBV2 CASSEGLAGVQQYF
TRBV6-1 CASSERPNPEAFF
TRBV12-3/TRBV12-4 CASSRTDYGYTF
TRBV29-1 CSVGAGRYEQYF
TRBV9 CASTRSGAGGYGYTF